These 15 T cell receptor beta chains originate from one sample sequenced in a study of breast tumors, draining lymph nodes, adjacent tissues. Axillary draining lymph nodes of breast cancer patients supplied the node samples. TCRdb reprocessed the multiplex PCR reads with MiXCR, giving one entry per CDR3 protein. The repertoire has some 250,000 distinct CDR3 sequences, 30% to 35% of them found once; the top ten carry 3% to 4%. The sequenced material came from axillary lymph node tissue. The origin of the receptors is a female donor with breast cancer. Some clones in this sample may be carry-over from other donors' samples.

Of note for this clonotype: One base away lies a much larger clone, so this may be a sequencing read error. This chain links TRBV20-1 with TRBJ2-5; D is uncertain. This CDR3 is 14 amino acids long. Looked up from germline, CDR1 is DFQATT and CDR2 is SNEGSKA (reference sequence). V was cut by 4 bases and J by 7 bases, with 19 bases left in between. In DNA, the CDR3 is TGCAGTGCTACTTCTGGGTCTGGGGATGCGACCCAGTACTTC. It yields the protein CSATSGSGDATQYF.

The CDR3 nucleotides are TGTGCCAGCAGCGCCCTCAGAAGCTCCTACGAGCAGTACTTC. Translating gives CASSALRSSYEQYF. The chain carries TRBV9 and TRBJ2-7; no clear D gene. Deletions cut 3 bases from V and 0 bases from J, with 10 bases between. From germline, CDR1 is SGDLS and CDR2 YYNGEE. The CDR3 runs 14 residues.

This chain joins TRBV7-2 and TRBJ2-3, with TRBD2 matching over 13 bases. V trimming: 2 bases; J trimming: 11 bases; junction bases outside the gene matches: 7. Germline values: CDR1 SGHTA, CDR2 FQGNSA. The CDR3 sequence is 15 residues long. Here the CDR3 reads CASSLRLAGGPEQYF. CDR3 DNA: TGTGCCAGCAGCTTAAGACTAGCGGGAGGCCCTGAGCAGTATTTT.

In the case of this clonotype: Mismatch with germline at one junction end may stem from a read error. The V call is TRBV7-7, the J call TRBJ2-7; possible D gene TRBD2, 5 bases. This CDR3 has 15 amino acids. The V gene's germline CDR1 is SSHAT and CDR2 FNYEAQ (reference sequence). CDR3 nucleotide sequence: TGTGCCAGCAGCCAAGAGAGAGTGGGAGCCTACGGGCAGTACTTC. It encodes CASSQERVGAYGQYF.

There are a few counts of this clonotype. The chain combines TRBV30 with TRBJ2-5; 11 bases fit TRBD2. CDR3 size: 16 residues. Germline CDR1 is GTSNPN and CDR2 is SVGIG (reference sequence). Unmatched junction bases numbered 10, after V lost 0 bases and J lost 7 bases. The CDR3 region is CAWSVRGTSGLWTQYF. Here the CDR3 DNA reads TGTGCCTGGAGTGTACGGGGGACTAGCGGCTTATGGACCCAGTACTTC.

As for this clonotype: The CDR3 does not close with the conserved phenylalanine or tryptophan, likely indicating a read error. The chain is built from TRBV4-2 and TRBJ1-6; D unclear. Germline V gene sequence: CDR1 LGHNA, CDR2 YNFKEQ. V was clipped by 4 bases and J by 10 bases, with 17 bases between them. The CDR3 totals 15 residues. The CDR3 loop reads CASSPVPPVGSPLHL. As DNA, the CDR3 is TGTGCCAGCAGCCCGGTGCCCCCCGTCGGCTCACCCCTCCACCTT.

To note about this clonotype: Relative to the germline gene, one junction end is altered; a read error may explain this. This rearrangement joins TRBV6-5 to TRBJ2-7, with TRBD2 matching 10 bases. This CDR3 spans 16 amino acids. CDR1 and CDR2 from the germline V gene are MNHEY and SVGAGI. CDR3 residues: CASSHSITSGAYEQYF. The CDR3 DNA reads TGTGCCAGCAGTCACTCGATAACTAGCGGGGCCTACGAGCAGTACTTC.

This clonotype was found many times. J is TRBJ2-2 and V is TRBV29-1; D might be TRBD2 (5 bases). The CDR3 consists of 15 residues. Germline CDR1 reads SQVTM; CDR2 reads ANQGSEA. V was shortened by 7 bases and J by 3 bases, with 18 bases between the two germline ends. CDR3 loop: CSGRAAGRDTGELFF. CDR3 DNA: TGCAGCGGACGGGCGGCGGGTAGGGACACCGGGGAGCTGTTTTTT.

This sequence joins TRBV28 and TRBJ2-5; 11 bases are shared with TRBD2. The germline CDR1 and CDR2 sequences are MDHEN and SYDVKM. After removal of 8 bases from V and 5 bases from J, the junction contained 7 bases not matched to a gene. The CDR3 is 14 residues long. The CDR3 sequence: CASDSGRAGETQYF. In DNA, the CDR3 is TGTGCCAGCGATAGCGGGAGGGCAGGGGAGACCCAGTACTTC.

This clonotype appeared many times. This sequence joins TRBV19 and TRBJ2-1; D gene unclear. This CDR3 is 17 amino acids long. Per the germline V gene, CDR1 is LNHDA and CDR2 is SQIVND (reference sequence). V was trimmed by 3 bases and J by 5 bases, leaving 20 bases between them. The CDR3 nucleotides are TGTGCCAGTAGTATCTCCACCAGGTTTCCTCACGACAATGAGCAGTTCTTC. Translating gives CASSISTRFPHDNEQFF.

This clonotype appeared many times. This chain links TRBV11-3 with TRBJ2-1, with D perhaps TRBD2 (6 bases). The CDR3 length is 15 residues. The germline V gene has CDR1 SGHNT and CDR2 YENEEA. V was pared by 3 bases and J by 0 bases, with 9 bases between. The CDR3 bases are TGTGCCAGCAGCTTCGACGGGAGCTCCTACAATGAGCAGTTCTTC. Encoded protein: CASSFDGSSYNEQFF.

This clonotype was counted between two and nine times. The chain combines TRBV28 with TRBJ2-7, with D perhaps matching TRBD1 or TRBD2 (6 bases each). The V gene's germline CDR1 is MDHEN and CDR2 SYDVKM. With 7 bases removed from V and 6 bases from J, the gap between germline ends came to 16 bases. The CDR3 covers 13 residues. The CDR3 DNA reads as TGTGCCAGCATCCGGGGGCAAATCGGCGAGCAGTACTTC. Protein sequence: CASIRGQIGEQYF.

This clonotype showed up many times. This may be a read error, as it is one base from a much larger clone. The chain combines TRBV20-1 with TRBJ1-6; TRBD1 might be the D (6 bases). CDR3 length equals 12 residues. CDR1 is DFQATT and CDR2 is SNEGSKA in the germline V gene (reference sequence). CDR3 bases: TGCAGTGTGAAGGAGGGGGATTCACCCCCCCACTTT. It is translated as CSVKEGDSPPHF.

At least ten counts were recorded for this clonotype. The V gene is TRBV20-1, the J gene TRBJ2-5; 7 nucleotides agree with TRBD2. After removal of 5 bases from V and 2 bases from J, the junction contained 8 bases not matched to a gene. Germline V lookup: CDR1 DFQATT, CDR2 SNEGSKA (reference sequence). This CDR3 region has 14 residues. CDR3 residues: CSAASGLLQETQYF. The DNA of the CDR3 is TGCAGTGCTGCTAGCGGTCTATTACAAGAGACCCAGTACTTC.

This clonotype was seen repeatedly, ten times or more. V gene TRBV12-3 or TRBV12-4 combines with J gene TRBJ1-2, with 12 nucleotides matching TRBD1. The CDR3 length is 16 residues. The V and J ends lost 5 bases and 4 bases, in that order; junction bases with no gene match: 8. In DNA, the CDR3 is TGTGCCAGCAGTGACCGGGACAGGGGGCGCGTCTATGGCTACACCTTC. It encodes CASSDRDRGRVYGYTF.